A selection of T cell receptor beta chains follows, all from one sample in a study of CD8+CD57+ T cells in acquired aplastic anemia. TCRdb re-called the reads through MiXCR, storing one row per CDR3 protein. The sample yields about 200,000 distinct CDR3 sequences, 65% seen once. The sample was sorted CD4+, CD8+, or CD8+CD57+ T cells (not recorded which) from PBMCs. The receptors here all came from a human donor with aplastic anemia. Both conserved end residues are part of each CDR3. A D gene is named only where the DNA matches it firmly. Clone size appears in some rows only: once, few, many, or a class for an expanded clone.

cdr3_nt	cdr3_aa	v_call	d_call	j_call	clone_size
TGTGCCAGCAGCTTAGAGTCAGGGAGGTGGGCCGGGGAGCTGTTTTTT	CASSLESGRWAGELFF	TRBV7-8	.	TRBJ2-2	few
TGTGCCAGCGGGGACTTTCGGGCCCCAGTGAGCTCCTACAATGAGCAGTTCTTC	CASGDFRAPVSSYNEQFF	TRBV25-1	.	TRBJ2-1	.
TGCAGCGTGTGGACAGGGGATGGCTACACCTTC	CSVWTGDGYTF	TRBV29-1	TRBD1	TRBJ1-2	.
TGCGGTGCGACCAAGACGAACACTGAAGCTTTCTTT	CGATKTNTEAFF	TRBV20-1	.	TRBJ1-1	once
TGTGCCAGCAGCCCCATAGGGGGGCTGGGAGAGCAGTACTTC	CASSPIGGLGEQYF	TRBV10-3	.	TRBJ2-7	.
TGTGCCAGCACCCCCACGTCGATGGTTTTGGACACTGAAGCTTTCTTT	CASTPTSMVLDTEAFF	TRBV25-1	.	TRBJ1-1	once
TGTGCCACCAGTGATGCCAGGGGCTACGAGCAGTACTTC	CATSDARGYEQYF	TRBV24-1	.	TRBJ2-7	few
TGTGCCAGCAAGATGTACAGCACAGATACGCAGTATTTT	CASKMYSTDTQYF	TRBV9	.	TRBJ2-3	.
TGCAGTGCTAGAGATGGGGCGGGGAGGGACAATGAGCAGTTCTTC	CSARDGAGRDNEQFF	TRBV20-1	TRBD2	TRBJ2-1	.
TGTGCCAGCAGTGGACCGACTAGCCAAGAGACCCAGTACTTC	CASSGPTSQETQYF	TRBV6-5	.	TRBJ2-5	.
TGTGCCAGCAGCTTTGGGACAGGGTTGACTTACGAGCAGTACTTC	CASSFGTGLTYEQYF	TRBV7-6	TRBD1	TRBJ2-7	.
TGTGCCAGCAGCTTCCGGGCCACCGGGGAGCTGTTTTTT	CASSFRATGELFF	TRBV11-3	.	TRBJ2-2	.
TGCAGTGCCGCTAGCGGGCCCCACGGAGAGACCCAGTACTTC	CSAASGPHGETQYF	TRBV20-1	TRBD2	TRBJ2-5	few
TGTGCCAGCAGCTTAGTACAGGGTGGACCACCCCTCCACTTT	CASSLVQGGPPLHF	TRBV7-9	.	TRBJ1-6	.
TGTGCCAGCAGCGTTAGCGGGGGGAGGTCAGATACGCAGTATTTT	CASSVSGGRSDTQYF	TRBV9	TRBD2	TRBJ2-3	.
TGTGCCACCAGCAGAGGGGCTCCCGATCCTAGCACAGATACGCAGTATTTT	CATSRGAPDPSTDTQYF	TRBV15	.	TRBJ2-3	.